The 24 T cell receptor beta chains listed next were all sequenced from one sample in a study of CD8 T cells in ankylosing spondylitis. Study observations and caveats: Among TCR beta sequences, a motif of eight or nine highly homologous variants appeared characteristic of ankylosing spondylitis blood.

What these receptors recognize is not known. TCRdb processed the 5' RACE reads anew with MiXCR; each CDR3 protein has one entry. The sample includes 650,000 to 800,000 distinct CDR3 sequences, under 20% seen only once; the top ten take under 20%. The sample comprised blood, either unsorted or a sorted T cell fraction (not recorded which). The receptors stem from a male donor with ankylosing spondylitis.

DNA of the CDR3: TGTGCCAGCAGCGGCCGGGCCAAAACCCATGAGCAGTTCTTC. It is translated as CASSGRAKTHEQFF. V usage is TRBV7-9 and J usage is TRBJ2-1; D uncertain. CDR1 SEHNR and CDR2 FQNEAQ come from the germline V gene (reference sequence). The CDR3 extends over 14 amino acids. Trimming cost V 5 bases and J 8 bases, with 16 bases left between them.

This clonotype has just a few counts. V usage is TRBV29-1 and J usage is TRBJ2-5; 7 bases align to TRBD2. Germline-derived CDR1 and CDR2 are SQVTM and ANQGSEA. V was clipped by 8 bases and J by 5 bases; unmatched bases: 11. The CDR3 is 13 residues long. This chain's CDR3 is CSLTRGVGETQYF. CDR3 coding DNA: TGCAGCTTGACCCGGGGGGTCGGCGAGACCCAGTACTTC.

Only a few counts were recorded for this clonotype. The CDR3 region is CASKAGSEAFF. CDR3 sequence (DNA): TGTGCCAGCAAGGCGGGCAGTGAAGCTTTCTTT. The chain joins TRBV6-1 to TRBJ1-1; D gene unclear. The CDR3 has 11 amino acids. Germline CDR1 MNHNS, CDR2 SASEGT. The V end lost 7 bases, the J end lost 7 bases, and 10 bases lay between the germline ends.

This clonotype was observed a handful of times. This chain links TRBV5-1 with TRBJ2-1; 12 bases map to TRBD2. V trimming: 8 bases; J trimming: 7 bases; junction bases outside the gene matches: 7. Germline loops: CDR1 SGHRS, CDR2 YFSETQ. The CDR3 sequence is 14 residues long. The CDR3 loop reads CASLAGGPGNEQFF. The CDR3 bases are TGCGCCAGTCTAGCGGGAGGGCCTGGGAATGAGCAGTTCTTC.

DNA of the CDR3: TGTGCCAGCAGCGTTAGACCGGCGAATGAGCAGTTCTTC. It specifies CASSVRPANEQFF. This chain connects TRBV9 to TRBJ2-1; no clear D gene. Germline V gene data show CDR1 as SGDLS and CDR2 as YYNGEE. The CDR3 consists of 13 residues. V lost 2 bases and J lost 7, with 10 bases in between. The whole variable domain, remainder taken from reference TRBV9 and TRBJ2-1, is DSGVTQTPKHLITATGQRVTLRCSPRSGDLSVYWYQQSLDQGLQFLIQYYNGEERAKGNILERFSAQQFPDLHSELNLSSLELGDSALYFCASSVRPANEQFFGPGTRLTVL.

This clonotype was recorded at least ten times. The chain recombines TRBV20-1 with TRBJ2-2, with TRBD2 matching 7 bases. Germline assignment: CDR1 DFQATT and CDR2 SNEGSKA (reference sequence). The CDR3 is made up of 17 amino acids. Trimming took 3 bases from V and 2 from J; bases not matched to a gene: 12. The CDR3 nucleotides read TGCAGTGCTAGGGGGATTAGGGGCGGGAGCAACACCGGGGAGCTGTTTTTT. Amino acids: CSARGIRGGSNTGELFF.

This chain links TRBV12-3 or TRBV12-4 with TRBJ2-1; TRBD2 matches at 7 bases. The CDR3 runs 15 residues. V dropped 6 bases and J dropped 7; count of bases not matched to a gene: 12. The CDR3 sequence: CASSRRTSSFNEQFF. The CDR3 bases are TGTGCCAGCAGCCGGAGGACTAGTAGCTTTAATGAGCAGTTCTTC.

The J gene is TRBJ1-1, the V gene TRBV25-1; D remains unclear. The CDR3 is made up of 13 amino acids. V was cut by 6 bases and J by 1 base, with 9 bases left in between. Germline V CDR1 and CDR2: MGHDK, SYGVNS. CDR3 sequence reads: CASRRTTNTEAFF. CDR3 sequence (DNA): TGTGCCAGCAGGCGCACAACGAACACTGAAGCTTTCTTT.

This clonotype has just a few counts. The rearrangement joins TRBV12-3 or TRBV12-4 to TRBJ2-7; D ambiguous. The CDR3 sequence is 14 residues long. The V end was cut by 6 bases, the J end by 6 bases, with 18 bases between. CDR3 in amino acids: CASRAGMRYGEQYF. CDR3 nucleotides: TGTGCCAGCAGAGCTGGGATGCGGTACGGCGAGCAGTACTTC.

This clonotype was seen a few times. V gene TRBV7-8 combines with J gene TRBJ2-1, with TRBD2 matching 13 bases. The CDR3 is 16 residues long. The V and J ends lost 2 bases and 6 bases, in that order; junction bases with no gene match: 4. Germline assignment: CDR1 SGHVS and CDR2 FQNEAQ. The DNA for the CDR3 is TGTGCCAGCAGCTTACGGACTAGCGGGAGTTCCAATGAGCAGTTCTTC. Its protein is CASSLRTSGSSNEQFF.

This clonotype was observed a few times. The chain carries TRBV6-5 and TRBJ1-3; no clear D gene. V gave up 4 bases and J gave up 0 bases, with 13 bases separating them. The CDR3 has 16 residues. In germline, CDR1 is MNHEY, CDR2 SVGAGI. DNA of the CDR3: TGTGCCAGCAGTTCCCTAGACGGCAGCTCTGGAAACACCATATATTTT. This gives the protein CASSSLDGSSGNTIYF.

This clonotype has ten or more counts. The chain couples TRBV7-9 to TRBJ1-5; possibly TRBD1 for D (5 bases). Per the germline V gene, CDR1 is SEHNR and CDR2 is FQNEAQ (reference sequence). The V end lost 3 bases, the J end lost 6 bases, and 12 bases lay between the germline ends. This CDR3 is 14 amino acids long. CDR3 DNA: TGTGCCAGCAGCTTGGACACCTCGGGTCAGCCCCAGCATTTT. Its translation: CASSLDTSGQPQHF.

This clonotype turned up a few times. The chain has TRBV5-1 and TRBJ1-1; a weak D match, TRBD1 (5 bases). The CDR3 is made up of 16 amino acids. V lost 1 base and J lost 3, with 16 bases in between. The germline gives CDR1 SGHRS, CDR2 YFSETQ. CDR3 in DNA: TGCGCCAGCAGCTTGTTTGGGGGGGATCTAGACACTGAAGCTTTCTTT. This codes for CASSLFGGDLDTEAFF.

This clonotype was seen at least ten times. The gene calls are TRBV12-3 or TRBV12-4 and TRBJ2-7, with unresolved D. V shed 3 bases and J shed 0 bases, with 0 bases lying between them. The CDR3 length is 11 residues. This CDR3 reads CASSFSYEQYF. In DNA form, the CDR3 reads TGTGCCAGCAGTTTCTCCTACGAGCAGTACTTC.

This clonotype turned up a few times. The chain is built from TRBV7-8 and TRBJ2-3, with 11 bases fitting TRBD2. Germline V gives CDR1 SGHVS, CDR2 FQNEAQ. Losses at the gene ends were 2 bases for V and 2 bases for J; bases not matched to a gene: 6. The CDR3 totals 17 residues. The CDR3 loop is CASSLLPTSGITDTQYF. The CDR3 DNA sequence: TGTGCCAGCAGCTTACTACCGACTAGCGGGATCACAGATACGCAGTATTTT.

This chain uses TRBV20-1 with TRBJ2-5, with 7 bases that match TRBD2. V lost 2 bases and J lost 4; bases outside the gene matches: 7. CDR1 and CDR2 (germline): DFQATT, SNEGSKA (reference sequence). This CDR3 is 14 amino acids long. CDR3 residues: CSARPRLASETQYF. Here the CDR3 DNA reads TGCAGTGCTAGACCCAGACTAGCTTCAGAGACCCAGTACTTC.

In DNA form, the CDR3 reads TGTGCCACCAGTGCCACGAGGGCCTCTGGGGCCAACGTCCTGACTTTC. Translated: CATSATRASGANVLTF. The rearrangement joins TRBV24-1 to TRBJ2-6, with a tentative D call TRBD2 (5 bases). Trimming removed 5 bases at V and 0 bases at J, with 10 bases between. From germline, CDR1 is KGHDR and CDR2 SFDVKD. The CDR3 sequence is 16 residues long.

Only a few counts were recorded for this clonotype. V is TRBV29-1 and J is TRBJ2-1; 13 bases map to TRBD2. Germline lookup yields CDR1 SQVTM and CDR2 ANQGSEA. There are 15 residues in the CDR3. V was pared by 1 base and J by 7 bases, with 4 bases of the junction left unmatched. The CDR3 DNA reads as TGCAGCGTTGAAGCGGGACTAGCGGGAAGAAATGAGCAGTTCTTC. Protein: CSVEAGLAGRNEQFF.

The chain carries TRBV28 and TRBJ2-5; D tentatively fits TRBD1 or TRBD2 (7 bases each). V lost 3 bases, J lost 5 bases, and 19 bases lay in between. CDR3 length equals 16 residues. Per germline, CDR1 MDHEN and CDR2 SYDVKM. In nucleotides, the CDR3 is TGTGCCAGCAGTTTGAGGACAGGCGGGGGCCGGGAGACCCAGTACTTC. Its translation: CASSLRTGGGRETQYF.

This clonotype was picked up a small number of times. The V call is TRBV24-1, the J call TRBJ1-1, with a weak D call TRBD1 (5 bases). CDR1 and CDR2 (germline): KGHDR, SFDVKD. Trimming cost V 0 bases and J 3 bases, with 19 bases left between them. The length of the CDR3 is 18 residues. The CDR3 sequence is CATSDLGGHPPPDTEAFF. CDR3 sequence (DNA): TGTGCCACCAGTGATTTGGGCGGACACCCTCCCCCAGACACTGAAGCTTTCTTT.

The V call is TRBV20-1, the J call TRBJ1-6, with 10 bases aligning to TRBD1. From germline, CDR1 is DFQATT and CDR2 SNEGSKA (reference sequence). This CDR3 region has 17 residues. J was trimmed by 5 bases and V by 0 bases; bases with no gene match: 7. The CDR3: CSARDSGTGANNSPLHF. The CDR3 DNA reads TGCAGTGCTAGAGATTCTGGGACAGGGGCTAATAATTCACCCCTCCACTTT.

The chain joins TRBV4-3 to TRBJ2-1, with 10 bases that match TRBD2. This CDR3 region has 18 residues. The V and J ends lost 0 bases and 2 bases, in that order; junction bases with no gene match: 7. The germline V gene has CDR1 LGHNA and CDR2 YSLEER. The CDR3 DNA reads TGCGCCAGCAGCCAAGACCGTGGGACTAGCGTCCCCTACAATGAGCAGTTCTTC. Its protein product is CASSQDRGTSVPYNEQFF.

J is TRBJ2-7 and V is TRBV25-1, with 7 bases lining up with TRBD1. V trimming: 4 bases; J trimming: 3 bases; junction bases outside the gene matches: 9. The CDR3 is made up of 15 amino acids. Germline CDR1 is MGHDK and CDR2 is SYGVNS. CDR3 nucleotides: TGTGCCAGCAGTGCCAGACAGGGATCTGGCTACGAGCAGTACTTC. This codes for CASSARQGSGYEQYF.

This chain uses TRBV7-9 with TRBJ2-2; D is possibly TRBD1 or TRBD2 (5 bases each). The CDR3 length is 15 residues. Trimming pared 5 bases from V and 4 bases from J, leaving 14 bases between. Germline-derived CDR1 and CDR2 are SEHNR and FQNEAQ (reference sequence). CDR3 residues: CASSHRDRITGELFF. DNA of the CDR3: TGTGCCAGCAGCCATCGGGACCGTATCACCGGGGAGCTGTTTTTT.